Following are 12 T cell receptor beta chains from one sample sequenced in a study of shared clonotypes between healthy human individuals. Sequencing was performed with immunoSEQ multiplex PCR; in TCRdb, only in-frame clones are kept and a portion is missing. Of about 980,000 clones detected, around three quarters appear once; the ten largest clones hold approximately 1.5%. Material: memory CD4+ T cells sorted from blood. The subset is: CD45RA-negative fraction. The receptors derive from a man between 18 and 29 years old in good health.

A few counts support this clone. This chain connects TRBV11-3 to TRBJ2-1; 8 bases align to TRBD1. The CDR3 sequence is 15 residues long. The germline gives CDR1 SGHNT, CDR2 YENEEA. V lost 5 bases to trimming and J lost 7 bases; unmatched junction nucleotides: 10. CDR3 in amino acids: CASSPGQAVENEQFF. The CDR3 coding sequence is TGTGCCAGCAGCCCGGGACAGGCGGTTGAAAATGAGCAGTTCTTC.

The rearrangement joins TRBV28 to TRBJ2-7, with 9 nucleotides matching TRBD1. The junction had 10 bases not matched to a gene; V was cut back by 5 bases and J by 5 bases. Germline assignment: CDR1 MDHEN and CDR2 SYDVKM. The CDR3 extends over 15 amino acids. In nucleotides, the CDR3 is TGTGCCAGCAGTCTCACTTCGGACAGGGGCGACGAGCAGTACTTC. It encodes CASSLTSDRGDEQYF.

At least ten counts were recorded for this clone. The gene calls are TRBV13 and TRBJ1-3; no clear D. The germline V gene encodes CDR1 PRHDT and CDR2 FYEKMQ (reference sequence). Deletions cut 1 base from V and 0 bases from J, with 7 bases between. This CDR3 is built from 15 residues. CDR3: CASSLVTGSGNTIYF. CDR3 nucleotide sequence: TGTGCCAGCAGCTTAGTAACGGGCTCTGGAAACACCATATATTTT. The whole variable domain, filled in from reference TRBV13 and TRBJ1-3, reads AAGVIQSPRHLIKEKRETATLKCYPIPRHDTVYWYQQGPGQDPQFLISFYEKMQSDKGSIPDRFSAQQFSDYHSELNMSSLELGDSALYFCASSLVTGSGNTIYFGEGSWLTVV.

The rearrangement links TRBV30 to TRBJ1-3; tentatively, D is TRBD1 (5 bases). Trimming stripped 0 bases from V and 0 bases from J, with 18 bases between. The CDR3 is made up of 18 amino acids. CDR1 and CDR2 (germline): GTSNPN, SVGIG (reference sequence). CDR3 sequence: CAWSVPRGGGVSGNTIYF. Here the CDR3 DNA reads TGTGCCTGGAGTGTACCCCGGGGAGGAGGGGTCTCTGGAAACACCATATATTTT.

The J gene is TRBJ2-2, the V gene TRBV27; D uncertain. Germline lookup yields CDR1 MNHEY and CDR2 SMNVEV (reference sequence). V was cut by 8 bases and J by 0 bases, with 25 bases left in between. This CDR3 is 19 amino acids long. CDR3 nucleotide sequence: TGTGCCAGCCGAGTCTCGGGCAGGACCACTCAGTCGAACACCGGGGAGCTGTTTTTT. The encoded protein is CASRVSGRTTQSNTGELFF.

V usage is TRBV30 and J usage is TRBJ1-3; TRBD1 might be the D (5 bases). V was cut by 3 bases and J by 2 bases, with 11 bases left in between. CDR1 is GTSNPN, CDR2 SVGIG, per germline (reference sequence). The CDR3 is 14 amino acids. CDR3 in amino acids: CAWSDQGPGNTIYF. The CDR3 DNA reads TGTGCCTGGAGCGACCAGGGACCTGGAAACACCATATATTTT. Looking up the rest from reference TRBV30 and TRBJ1-3 gives the full variable domain: SQTIHQWPATLVQPVGSPLSLECTVEGTSNPNLYWYRQAAGRGLQLLFYSVGIGQISSEVPQNLSASRPQDRQFILSSKKLLLSDSGFYLCAWSDQGPGNTIYFGEGSWLTVV.

This clone has only one observation. The chain links TRBV5-6 to TRBJ2-7; D is ambiguous. The V gene lost 2 bases and the J gene lost 5 bases, with 5 bases spanning the gap. The CDR3 runs 11 residues. CDR1 and CDR2 from the germline V gene are SGHDT and YYEEEE. Here the CDR3 reads CASSFRNEQYF. The CDR3 bases are TGTGCCAGCAGCTTTCGTAACGAGCAGTACTTC.

This clone turned up a few times. The chain is built from TRBV7-2 and TRBJ1-2; a possible D gene is TRBD1 (6 bases). The CDR3 spans 14 residues. V lost 7 bases and J lost 0, with 12 bases in between. CDR1 is SGHTA, CDR2 FQGNSA, per germline. In DNA, the CDR3 is TGTGCCAGCACCGGACAGAAAGCTAACTATGGCTACACCTTC. Protein product: CASTGQKANYGYTF.

This sequence joins TRBV30 and TRBJ1-1; the D gene is possibly TRBD1 (5 bases). CDR1 and CDR2 (germline): GTSNPN, SVGIG (reference sequence). V was clipped by 7 bases and J by 1 base, with 10 bases between them. CDR3 length equals 12 residues. As DNA, the CDR3 is TGTGCCTTCGCGGGGCAGAACACTGAAGCTTTCTTT. Its translation is CAFAGQNTEAFF.

The rearrangement uses TRBV30 and TRBJ1-5; 9 bases align to TRBD1. In germline, CDR1 is GTSNPN, CDR2 SVGIG (reference sequence). J lost 1 base, V lost 3 bases, and 10 bases had no gene match. This CDR3 has 17 amino acids. This CDR3 reads CAWSLRKDRGSNQPQHF. The DNA for the CDR3 is TGTGCCTGGAGCCTCCGAAAGGACAGGGGAAGCAATCAGCCCCAGCATTTT.

The rearrangement joins TRBV7-8 to TRBJ2-7, with D perhaps TRBD1 (6 bases). The CDR3 sequence is 15 residues long. The V and J ends lost 4 bases and 6 bases respectively, with 19 bases between them. CDR1 SGHVS and CDR2 FQNEAQ come from the germline V gene. CDR3: CASSSGLGDNAEQYF. Written as DNA, the CDR3 is TGTGCCAGCAGCTCGGGGCTCGGGGACAACGCCGAGCAGTACTTC.

The chain has TRBV7-2 and TRBJ2-7, with D tentatively TRBD1 (6 bases). The length of the CDR3 is 15 residues. Deletions cut 0 bases from V and 3 bases from J, with 12 bases between. CDR1 and CDR2 from the germline V gene are SGHTA and FQGNSA. This chain's CDR3 is CASSLAGRGSYEQYF. The CDR3 bases are TGTGCCAGCAGCTTAGCCGGTAGGGGGAGCTACGAGCAGTACTTC.